Detailed here is one T cell receptor (beta chain). Germline values: CDR1 LNHDA, CDR2 SQIVND (reference sequence). Trimming took 7 bases from V and 5 from J; bases not matched to a gene: 8. CDR3 length: 14 amino acids. The sample is drawn from a study of blood T cell repertoires in COVID-19. Across the study: Nucleic acid was either cDNA or gDNA, and it came from T cells, B-cell-depleted T cells, or PBMCs.

The data were produced by immunoSEQ multiplex PCR, yet TCRdb's version contains in-frame clones alone and is incomplete. Of roughly 160,000 clones in the sample, around 85% were seen once. The sample taken for sequencing was PBMCs or T cells enriched from blood (not recorded which). This rearrangement joins TRBV19 to TRBJ1-1; TRBD1 matches at 9 bases. This sequence was found in a woman aged 40 to 49 with acute COVID-19. For the CDR3, the DNA is TGTGCCAGTACCGGGGACAGGGTCGGGACTGAAGCTTTCTTT. Translating it yields CASTGDRVGTEAFF.